Listed below are T cell receptor beta chains from one sample, sequenced in a study of cytomegalovirus exposure and HLA in healthy donors. TCRdb's copy holds only in-frame clones and misses some; the assay was immunoSEQ multiplex PCR. This sample has 37,000 or so clones, with roughly 74% found just once. The specimen sequenced was PBMCs. The receptors originated from a man under 40 in good health and CMV-seronegative. CDR3s include the opening cysteine and the closing phenylalanine or tryptophan. The order of the fields is D gene, clone size, V gene, J gene, CDR3 length, CDR3 protein, CDR3 DNA. D genes are given only for firm matches. Clone size, where shown, is once, few, many, or a class for clones that have expanded.

-,-,TRBV7-2,TRBJ2-7,16,CASSQMGGLVPYEQYF,TGTGCCAGCAGCCAAATGGGGGGATTAGTCCCCTACGAGCAGTACTTC
-,-,TRBV15,TRBJ2-7,15,CATSSEQLLSYEQYF,TGTGCCACCAGTTCAGAACAGCTACTCTCCTACGAGCAGTACTTC
-,-,TRBV7-8,TRBJ2-1,14,CASSLWFGGDEQFF,TGTGCCAGCAGCTTATGGTTTGGAGGGGATGAGCAGTTCTTC
-,-,TRBV29-1,TRBJ2-3,16,CSVESVGRGRTDTQYF,TGCAGCGTTGAAAGTGTTGGGAGAGGTAGGACAGATACGCAGTATTTT
-,-,TRBV5-1,TRBJ2-1,15,CASSPGGTGGVEQFF,TGCGCCAGCAGCCCCGGGGGGACAGGAGGTGTGGAGCAGTTCTTC
-,-,TRBV6-1,TRBJ2-7,15,CASSEVGAPIYEQYF,TGTGCCAGCAGTGAAGTGGGGGCCCCTATCTACGAGCAGTACTTC
TRBD1,-,TRBV14,TRBJ1-4,16,CASSQDLGTGLEKLFF,TGTGCCAGCAGCCAAGATCTTGGGACAGGGTTGGAAAAACTGTTTTTT
TRBD1,-,TRBV19,TRBJ2-1,12,CASRQGENEQFF,TGTGCCAGTAGACAGGGGGAGAATGAGCAGTTCTTC
TRBD1,once,TRBV5-4,TRBJ2-7,13,CASSRDRVHEQYF,TGTGCCAGCAGCCGGGACAGGGTCCACGAGCAGTACTTC
-,-,TRBV10-3,TRBJ1-5,16,CAISEIRGLSNQPQHF,TGTGCCATCAGTGAGATCAGGGGCCTCAGCAATCAGCCCCAGCATTTT
-,-,TRBV23-1,TRBJ2-6,15,CASSLPVSGANVLTF,TGCGCCAGCAGTCTACCAGTCTCTGGGGCCAACGTCCTGACTTTC
TRBD2,few,TRBV4-1,TRBJ2-3,20,CASSQETVASGSGSTDTQYF,TGCGCCAGCAGCCAAGAGACGGTGGCTAGCGGGAGCGGTAGCACAGATACGCAGTATTTT
-,-,TRBV19,TRBJ1-1,18,CASSNLVSAGLPNTEAFF,TGTGCCAGTAGTAACCTCGTTTCGGCAGGGCTTCCGAACACTGAAGCTTTCTTT
TRBD1,-,TRBV19,TRBJ1-6,15,CASSITGDGYSPLHF,TGTGCCAGTAGTATTACAGGGGACGGTTATTCACCCCTCCACTTT
TRBD2,-,TRBV20-1,TRBJ2-3,11,CSAGGTSTQYF,TGCAGTGCTGGGGGGACTAGTACGCAGTATTTT
TRBD1,-,TRBV6-6,TRBJ1-2,15,CASSPRTGGNYGYTF,TGTGCCAGCAGTCCCCGGACAGGGGGTAACTATGGCTACACCTTC
TRBD1,-,TRBV11-2,TRBJ2-7,15,CASSLGGTGHYEQYF,TGTGCCAGCAGCTTAGGCGGGACAGGTCACTACGAGCAGTACTTC
TRBD2,-,TRBV30,TRBJ2-5,15,CAWKQGLAGTETQYF,TGTGCCTGGAAGCAGGGACTAGCGGGGACAGAGACCCAGTACTTC
-,-,TRBV7-6,TRBJ1-2,14,CASSLRGRDYGYPF,TGTGCCAGCAGCCTCCGCGGACGGGACTATGGCTACCCCTTC
TRBD1,once,TRBV5-1,TRBJ2-3,13,CASRDRFTDTQYF,TGCGCCAGCAGGGACAGGTTCACAGATACGCAGTATTTT
TRBD2,-,TRBV19,TRBJ2-7,15,CASRDAAGVGYEQYF,TGTGCCAGTCGTGATGCAGCGGGAGTAGGGTACGAGCAGTACTTC
-,few,TRBV19,TRBJ2-6,16,CASTQSHRAGANVLTF,TGTGCCAGTACGCAGTCCCACAGGGCTGGGGCCAACGTCCTGACTTTC
-,-,TRBV29-1,TRBJ2-7,14,CSVEKSGSPHEQYF,TGCAGCGTTGAGAAGTCAGGTTCGCCCCACGAGCAGTACTTC
TRBD2,-,TRBV7-8,TRBJ2-1,15,CASSLVGLAGDVPFF,TGTGCCAGCAGCTTAGTGGGACTAGCGGGAGATGTACCGTTCTTC
TRBD1,few,TRBV2,TRBJ1-1,15,CASPPGQGLNTEAFF,TGTGCCAGCCCGCCGGGACAGGGCTTGAACACTGAAGCTTTCTTT
TRBD1,-,TRBV6-5,TRBJ1-2,13,CASSPQGGYGYTF,TGTGCCAGCAGTCCCCAGGGGGGCTATGGCTACACCTTC
-,-,TRBV11-2,TRBJ1-1,12,CASSLIMGAAFF,TGTGCCAGCAGCTTAATTATGGGGGCAGCTTTCTTT
TRBD2,-,TRBV27,TRBJ2-7,17,CASSFRGLAGRSYEQYF,TGTGCCAGCAGTTTCCGCGGACTAGCGGGAAGATCCTACGAGCAGTACTTC
TRBD2,-,TRBV5-1,TRBJ2-3,15,CASKLAGEGTDTQYF,TGCGCCAGCAAACTAGCGGGAGAAGGAACAGATACGCAGTATTTT
-,-,TRBV11-2,TRBJ2-7,14,CASENRGQNYEQYF,TGTGCCAGCGAGAACAGAGGGCAAAACTACGAGCAGTACTTC
TRBD1,-,TRBV27,TRBJ1-5,14,CASSYRGPDVPQHF,TGTGCCAGCAGTTACAGGGGGCCGGATGTGCCCCAGCATTTT
-,-,TRBV19,TRBJ2-1,13,CASSIADSNEQFF,TGTGCCAGTAGTATAGCGGACTCCAATGAGCAGTTCTTC
-,once,TRBV5-1,TRBJ1-1,13,CASSLGVNTEAFF,TGCGCCAGCAGCTTAGGGGTGAACACTGAAGCTTTCTTT
TRBD1,-,TRBV12-5,TRBJ1-1,12,CASASGQGEAFF,TGTGCTAGTGCCAGCGGACAGGGCGAAGCTTTCTTT
-,-,TRBV5-8,TRBJ1-5,14,CASSRDYSNQPQHF,TGTGCCAGCAGCCGGGACTATAGCAATCAGCCCCAGCATTTT
TRBD1,-,TRBV9,TRBJ1-3,17,CASSGQGGQSSGNTIYF,TGTGCCAGCAGCGGACAGGGGGGACAGTCCTCTGGAAACACCATATATTTT
-,-,TRBV7-9,TRBJ2-7,15,CASSLGERTSYEQYF,TGTGCCAGCAGCTTAGGGGAGCGGACCTCCTACGAGCAGTACTTC
TRBD1,medium-sized,TRBV27,TRBJ2-7,15,CASTIDSGGLREQYF,TGTGCCAGCACCATCGACTCAGGGGGCCTGAGGGAGCAGTACTTC
-,once,TRBV5-4,TRBJ1-2,12,CASSGNRVGYTF,TGTGCCAGCAGCGGGAACAGGGTTGGCTACACCTTC
TRBD2,-,TRBV27,TRBJ2-1,19,CASSLAGTSGWTSRNEQFF,TGTGCCAGCAGTTTAGCCGGGACTAGCGGGTGGACTTCACGCAATGAGCAGTTCTTC
-,-,TRBV6-1,TRBJ2-7,14,CASSDRGVVGEQYF,TGTGCCAGCAGTGATCGCGGGGTAGTCGGCGAGCAGTACTTC
-,-,TRBV27,TRBJ2-5,15,CASARGSVRSETQYF,TGTGCCAGCGCGAGGGGGTCGGTCCGTTCAGAGACCCAGTACTTC
TRBD1,-,TRBV9,TRBJ1-5,15,CASSVGPTGDQPQHF,TGTGCCAGCAGCGTAGGCCCCACAGGGGATCAGCCCCAGCATTTT
TRBD1,once,TRBV6-6,TRBJ2-1,16,CASSYGSPDRGSEQFF,TGTGCCAGCAGTTACGGTTCCCCAGACAGGGGAAGCGAGCAGTTCTTC
-,-,TRBV4-2,TRBJ2-1,13,CASSPPGDNEQFF,TGTGCCAGCAGCCCGCCAGGGGACAATGAGCAGTTCTTC